Below, 24 T cell receptor beta chains from the same sample are listed, as sequenced in a study of T cells expressing NK-cell markers. With the 5' RACE reads reprocessed, TCRdb shows one record per CDR3 protein and no DNA. The listing contains a few hundred thousand distinct CDR3 sequences. The sequencing input was blood T cells: a sorted CD56 or NKG2C T cell subset, CD4+ or CD8+ T cells, or bulk PBMC T cells (not recorded which). Receptor source: a man aged 18 to 35 in good health.

The V call is TRBV7-9, the J call TRBJ2-7. CDR1 SEHNR and CDR2 FQNEAQ come from the germline V gene (reference sequence). CDR3 length: 12 residues. The CDR3 protein is CASSLLFYEQYF.

V gene TRBV7-2 combines with J gene TRBJ2-3; TCRdb proposes TRBD1, but this gene call is untestable without DNA. This CDR3 has 12 amino acids. Germline-derived CDR1 and CDR2 are SGHTA and FQGNSA. CDR3 sequence reads: CASSYGTGSQYF.

This sequence joins TRBV12-3 or TRBV12-4 and TRBJ2-7; TCRdb's assignment of TRBD2 cannot be checked, as there is no DNA. The length of the CDR3 is 15 residues. The CDR3 loop is CASSARLAGRYEQYF.

The rearrangement links TRBV29-1 to TRBJ2-1; absent DNA, TCRdb's TRBD1 call cannot be checked. CDR1 is SQVTM, CDR2 ANQGSEA, per germline. This CDR3 is 13 amino acids long. The chain's CDR3 is CSVIGDGYNEQFF.

This chain connects TRBV4-2 to TRBJ2-7; TCRdb's D call, TRBD2, is unchecked because there is no DNA. Germline V CDR1 and CDR2: LGHNA, YNFKEQ. CDR3 length: 17 amino acids. The CDR3 loop reads CASSRYLAGGPTYEQYF.

The V call is TRBV28, the J call TRBJ2-2; TCRdb returns TRBD2, unconfirmable since there is no DNA. Germline V gene data show CDR1 as MDHEN and CDR2 as SYDVKM. The CDR3 contains 15 residues. The CDR3 reads CASSAGLASTGELFF.

The chain uses TRBV25-1 and TRBJ2-2; TCRdb's D call of TRBD1 is untestable without DNA. Germline values: CDR1 MGHDK, CDR2 SYGVNS. This CDR3 region has 16 residues. CDR3: CASSPRLGAKGGELFF.

CDR3 loop: CATRRQFESNQPQHF. The chain employs TRBV15 and TRBJ1-5. CDR1 is LNHNV and CDR2 is YYDKDF in the germline V gene (reference sequence). The CDR3 has 15 residues.

The chain couples TRBV4-2 to TRBJ2-7; TCRdb indicates TRBD1, and absent DNA this call remains unverified. The CDR3 loop spans 14 amino acids. Germline V gene sequence: CDR1 LGHNA, CDR2 YNFKEQ. The CDR3 spells CASSQLWGDDEQYF.

The rearrangement links TRBV7-6 to TRBJ2-5. The CDR3 runs 15 residues. Per germline, CDR1 SGHVS and CDR2 FNYEAQ. The CDR3 protein is CASSLSGKAQETQYF.

This chain joins TRBV20-1 and TRBJ2-1; lacking DNA, the TRBD2 call made by TCRdb goes unchecked. Germline assignment: CDR1 DFQATT and CDR2 SNEGSKA (reference sequence). This CDR3 contains 15 residues. The CDR3 loop is CSAYNREGVYNEQFF.

The V call is TRBV4-1, the J call TRBJ2-4; as DNA is missing, the TRBD1 call by TCRdb cannot be tested. The CDR3 is 15 residues long. Per germline, CDR1 MGHRA and CDR2 YSYEKL. The CDR3 sequence: CASSQGQARPNIQYF.

The chain joins TRBV11-2 to TRBJ2-3; TCRdb's assignment of TRBD1 cannot be checked, as there is no DNA. The CDR3 length is 17 residues. Looked up from germline, CDR1 is SGHAT and CDR2 is FQNNGV. CDR3 region: CASSLDLGGLPTDTQYF. Full variable domain (missing parts from reference TRBV11-2 and TRBJ2-3): EAGVAQSPRYKIIEKRQSVAFWCNPISGHATLYWYQQILGQGPKLLIQFQNNGVVDDSQLPKDRFSAERLKGVDSTLKIQPAKLEDSAVYLCASSLDLGGLPTDTQYFGPGTRLTVL.

The chain joins TRBV9 to TRBJ2-2; TCRdb proposes TRBD1, but this gene call is untestable without DNA. The CDR3 loop spans 15 amino acids. Germline loops: CDR1 SGDLS, CDR2 YYNGEE. CDR3 sequence: CASSVGAANTGELFF.

The genes are TRBV27 and TRBJ1-1; absent DNA, TCRdb's TRBD1 call cannot be checked. The CDR3 consists of 14 residues. Germline V gene data show CDR1 as MNHEY and CDR2 as SMNVEV (reference sequence). The chain's CDR3 is CASSQDTGLTEAFF.

J is TRBJ2-1 and V is TRBV20-1; TCRdb names TRBD2, which stays unverified in the absence of DNA. CDR3 length: 14 residues. Germline V lookup: CDR1 DFQATT, CDR2 SNEGSKA (reference sequence). The CDR3: CSALKRAARDEQFF.

CDR3 sequence reads: CSAWVGGSDQPQHF. The V and J genes are TRBV20-1 and TRBJ1-5; the D call from TCRdb, TRBD1, cannot be confirmed without DNA. CDR3 length: 14 amino acids. Germline-derived CDR1 and CDR2 are DFQATT and SNEGSKA (reference sequence).

The chain employs TRBV20-1 and TRBJ2-7; the TCRdb D gene call, TRBD1, has no DNA to confirm it. Per germline, CDR1 DFQATT and CDR2 SNEGSKA (reference sequence). The CDR3 spans 12 residues. This chain's CDR3 is CSSAQQGSEQYF.

This chain links TRBV5-1 with TRBJ1-4; without DNA, the TCRdb call of TRBD1 cannot be checked. Germline CDR1 and CDR2: SGHRS and YFSETQ. The CDR3 is made up of 16 amino acids. CDR3 loop: CASSPGQAGENEKLFF.

The chain's CDR3 is CASRLGFDTEAFF. The V gene is TRBV10-1, the J gene TRBJ1-1. The CDR3 extends over 13 amino acids. Looked up from germline, CDR1 is WNHNN and CDR2 is SYGVQD (reference sequence).

This chain joins TRBV29-1 and TRBJ1-3; TCRdb's assignment of TRBD1 cannot be checked, as there is no DNA. The germline V gene has CDR1 SQVTM and CDR2 ANQGSEA. There are 15 residues in the CDR3. The CDR3 is CPTRQGRSSGNTIYF.

The J gene is TRBJ2-1, the V gene TRBV5-1; TCRdb's D call, TRBD2, is unchecked because there is no DNA. CDR3 length: 14 residues. Germline V CDR1 and CDR2: SGHRS, YFSETQ. This CDR3 reads CASSFKEGRNEQFF.

This chain connects TRBV7-2 to TRBJ2-7. The CDR3 extends over 15 amino acids. Looked up from germline, CDR1 is SGHTA and CDR2 is FQGNSA. The CDR3 loop is CASSLVGSSAHEQYF.

The gene calls are TRBV7-2 and TRBJ2-7; TCRdb's D call of TRBD1 is untestable without DNA. Germline V lookup: CDR1 SGHTA, CDR2 FQGNSA. The CDR3 length is 13 residues. The chain's CDR3 is CATTGDRSYEQYF.